This is a list of T cell receptor beta chains from one sample in a study of blood T cell repertoires in COVID-19. Produced via immunoSEQ multiplex PCR; TCRdb's table is partial and in-frame only. The data contain about 170,000 clones, about 80% of them singletons. Sequenced input: peripheral blood. The receptors here all came from a human donor with acute or convalescent COVID-19. The donor label of this sample is uncertain. Both conserved end residues are trimmed from each CDR3.

J,V,CDR3
TRBJ2-6,TRBV30,ACGTGRPGANVLT
TRBJ1-5,TRBV18,ASSSTGTENQPQH
TRBJ1-2,TRBV5-1,ASSLEVRGPGYT
TRBJ2-7,TRBV5-1,ASSFGTGVAGEQY
TRBJ2-1,TRBV28,ASSLREGQGNEQF
TRBJ2-7,TRBV6-1,ASSERRDSSYEQY
TRBJ2-1,TRBV13,ASSLGGGRNDYNEQF
TRBJ2-6,TRBV5-1,ASSSTGGSGANVLT
TRBJ1-1,TRBV10-1,ASSERRRGTEAF
TRBJ2-7,TRBV21-1,ASSRVWY
TRBJ2-7,TRBV6-5,ASTNEEGLGEQY
TRBJ1-5,TRBV5-8,ASTDRGNQPQH
TRBJ1-1,TRBV11-2,ASSLEGQQNTEAF
TRBJ2-7,TRBV28,ASSPRGRGGPQNEQY
TRBJ1-1,TRBV2,AWTTSRGPSTEAF
TRBJ2-7,TRBV30,AWSVEATDEQY
TRBJ2-3,TRBV5-1,ASSFLGGSTDTQY
TRBJ2-3,TRBV6-5,ASKLLAASTDTQY
TRBJ2-7,TRBV6-5,ASSPPRQGRYEQY
TRBJ2-2,TRBV9,ASSPRGQGAVTGELF
TRBJ2-3,TRBV9,ASSVVGGSGKSTDTQY